These T cell receptor beta chains were read from a single sample in a study of blood T cell repertoires in COVID-19. Method: immunoSEQ multiplex PCR; TCRdb's copy keeps in-frame clones and lacks some. The sample has 200,000 to 250,000 clones; around 88% are singletons. The sample was peripheral blood. Receptor source: an elderly woman with COVID-19, enrolled during active disease. Both conserved end residues are part of each CDR3. Each record gives: V gene, J gene, CDR3 protein.

V: TRBV7-2; J: TRBJ1-6; CDR3: CASSLEQGAGSPLHF
V: TRBV28; J: TRBJ1-5; CDR3: CASTPAGGNQPQHF
V: TRBV21-1; J: TRBJ1-6; CDR3: CTGGGDYKVNSPLHF
V: TRBV19; J: TRBJ1-1; CDR3: CASSIGRGALNTEAFF
V: TRBV6-5; J: TRBJ1-2; CDR3: CASSQGNYGYTF
V: TRBV23-1; J: TRBJ1-5; CDR3: CASNRSTYSNQPQHF
V: TRBV4-2; J: TRBJ1-1; CDR3: CASSQEQGALISTEAFF
V: TRBV11-2; J: TRBJ1-1; CDR3: CASSSLMDKNTEAFF
V: TRBV13; J: TRBJ1-6; CDR3: CASSLLSSPLHF
V: TRBV19; J: TRBJ1-5; CDR3: CASSIDRGQGNNQPQHF
V: TRBV18; J: TRBJ1-4; CDR3: CASSPSRTNEKLFF
V: TRBV29-1; J: TRBJ1-4; CDR3: CSVRSPGQGAEKLFF
V: TRBV7-8; J: TRBJ1-1; CDR3: CASNPKTGPNTEAFF
V: TRBV5-1; J: TRBJ2-5; CDR3: CASSNDIAGGETQYF
V: TRBV5-5; J: TRBJ1-2; CDR3: CASSLDGINYGYTF
V: TRBV7-9; J: TRBJ1-1; CDR3: CASSPGHFGAFF
V: TRBV25-1; J: TRBJ2-5; CDR3: CASSKLAVQETQYF
V: TRBV28; J: TRBJ2-4; CDR3: CASSGQRARAKNIQYF
V: TRBV6-5; J: TRBJ2-4; CDR3: CASSSTGARGVQYF
V: TRBV3-1/TRBV3-2; J: TRBJ1-1; CDR3: CASSQDGRGTEAFF
V: TRBV6-4; J: TRBJ2-3; CDR3: CASSDSGLAGADTQYF
V: TRBV28; J: TRBJ1-2; CDR3: CASSLSGRGDGYTF
V: TRBV15; J: TRBJ1-5; CDR3: CATSRQQGQPQHF
V: TRBV4-2; J: TRBJ1-2; CDR3: CASSQDSYGYTF
V: TRBV7-7; J: TRBJ2-5; CDR3: CASSLSQKETQYF
V: TRBV11-3; J: TRBJ1-1; CDR3: CASSWGGNTEAFF
V: TRBV5-1; J: TRBJ1-5; CDR3: CATRVDASQPQHF
V: TRBV3-1/TRBV3-2; J: TRBJ1-4; CDR3: CASSQDPRGGNEKLFF
V: TRBV4-2; J: TRBJ1-5; CDR3: CASSQDPGGGQPQHF
V: TRBV28; J: TRBJ1-3; CDR3: CASSPNRKQGSGNTIYF
V: TRBV7-6; J: TRBJ2-5; CDR3: CASSQQGGLRETQYF
V: TRBV10-1; J: TRBJ1-6; CDR3: CASSGLYNSPLHF
V: TRBV19; J: TRBJ1-6; CDR3: CASSMGARTPSPLHF
V: TRBV6-5; J: TRBJ1-1; CDR3: CASRATGEAFF
V: TRBV12-3/TRBV12-4; J: TRBJ1-2; CDR3: CASSFFGEGGYTF
V: TRBV13; J: TRBJ2-3; CDR3: CASSPGLAGGSDTQYF
V: TRBV7-7; J: TRBJ2-7; CDR3: CASSPSRGAQAEQYF
V: TRBV6-5; J: TRBJ1-1; CDR3: CASRAPGQGTEAFF
V: TRBV4-2; J: TRBJ1-4; CDR3: CASSQDSNPPEKLFF
V: TRBV3-1/TRBV3-2; J: TRBJ1-5; CDR3: CASSQGHLYQPQHF
V: TRBV18; J: TRBJ2-5; CDR3: CASSTQGTMETQYF
V: TRBV7-8; J: TRBJ1-4; CDR3: CASSLGGGAVLEKLFF
V: TRBV11-2; J: TRBJ2-5; CDR3: CASSLGQGQETQYF
V: TRBV11-2; J: TRBJ2-2; CDR3: CASSLGGRRTGGELFF
V: TRBV29-1; J: TRBJ2-2; CDR3: CSVARLGPPGELFF
V: TRBV5-1; J: TRBJ2-5; CDR3: CASSSVQGTGKTQYF
V: TRBV2; J: TRBJ2-1; CDR3: CASSTYDEQFF
V: TRBV5-1; J: TRBJ2-7; CDR3: CASSPGGQGYEQYF
V: TRBV28; J: TRBJ1-1; CDR3: CASSIRGTGYKTEAFF
V: TRBV29-1; J: TRBJ1-4; CDR3: CSVGGTGNEKLFF
V: TRBV30; J: TRBJ1-3; CDR3: CARGGGGSGNTIYF
V: TRBV29-1; J: TRBJ1-2; CDR3: CSVTVRSGDYGYTF
V: TRBV28; J: TRBJ2-5; CDR3: CASSLSVETQYF